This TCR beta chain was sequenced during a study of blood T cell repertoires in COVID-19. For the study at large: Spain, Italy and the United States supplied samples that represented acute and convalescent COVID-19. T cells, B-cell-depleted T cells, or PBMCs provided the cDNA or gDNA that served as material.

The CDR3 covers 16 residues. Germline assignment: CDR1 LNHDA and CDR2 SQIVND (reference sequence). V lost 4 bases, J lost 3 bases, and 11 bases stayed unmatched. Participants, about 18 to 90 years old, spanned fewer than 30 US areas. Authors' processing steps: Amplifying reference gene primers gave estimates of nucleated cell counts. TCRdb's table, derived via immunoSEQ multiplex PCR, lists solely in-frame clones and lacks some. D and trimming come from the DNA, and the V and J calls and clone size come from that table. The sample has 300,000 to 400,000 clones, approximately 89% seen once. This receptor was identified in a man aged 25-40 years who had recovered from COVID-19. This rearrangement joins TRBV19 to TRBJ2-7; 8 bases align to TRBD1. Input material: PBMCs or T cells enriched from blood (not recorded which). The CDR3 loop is CASSRDQGARVYEQYF. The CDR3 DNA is TGTGCCAGTAGTAGGGACCAGGGGGCCCGAGTCTACGAGCAGTACTTC.